The sequence of this T cell receptor beta chain was determined in a study of T cell responses to AZD1222 COVID-19 vaccine. As concerns this clone: No antigen is known for it.

J gave up 4 bases and V 4 bases, and 10 bases lay outside the gene matches. Germline V gene data show CDR1 as SGHKS and CDR2 as YYEKEE (reference sequence). This CDR3 has 16 amino acids. Whole-study findings and limits: Among spike-specific TCRs, nearly half reportedly target unmutated variant regions.

The protocol was immunoSEQ multiplex PCR, while the TCRdb copy is restricted to in-frame clones and leaves out a portion. The repertoire holds roughly 93,000 clones, with over 85% as singletons. Sequenced here: peripheral blood, sampled on day 0 of MenACWY control vaccination. The rearrangement links TRBV5-5 to TRBJ1-5; 8 nucleotides line up with TRBD1. The receptor was derived from an adult in good health. Written as DNA, the CDR3 is TGTGCCAGCAGCCGGGCCCCGGGACAGGATAATCAGCCCCAGCATTTT. It encodes CASSRAPGQDNQPQHF. Drawing the rest from reference TRBV5-5 and TRBJ1-5, the complete variable domain is DAGVTQSPTHLIKTRGQQVTLRCSPISGHKSVSWYQQVLGQGPQFIFQYYEKEERGRGNFPDRFSARQFPNYSSELNVNALLLGDSALYLCASSRAPGQDNQPQHFGDGTRLSIL.